One sample yielded the 5 T cell receptor beta chains listed below, sequenced in a study of blood T cell repertoires in COVID-19. Generated by immunoSEQ multiplex PCR, the TCRdb table keeps only in-frame clones and is missing some. The repertoire consists of approximately 280,000 clones, with roughly 88% occurring once and the leading ten covering roughly 9%. Sequencing was performed on peripheral blood. Source of these receptors: a man aged 18 to 29 with active or convalescent COVID-19.

The genes are TRBV3-1 (or the pseudogene TRBV3-2) and TRBJ1-1; D is unclear. The CDR3 is made up of 14 amino acids. Germline CDR1 and CDR2: LGHDT and YNNKEL (reference sequence). Trimming removed 1 base at V and 4 bases at J, with 10 bases between. The CDR3 DNA sequence: TGTGCCAGCAGCCAAGTTACGGGGATCACTGAAGCTTTCTTT. This encodes CASSQVTGITEAFF.

The rearrangement links TRBV5-1 to TRBJ2-5, with D possibly TRBD1 on 5 matching bases. CDR1 is SGHRS, CDR2 YFSETQ, per germline. The V end lost 3 bases, the J end lost 1 base, and 10 bases lay between the germline ends. CDR3 length: 14 amino acids. The CDR3 DNA reads TGCGCCAGCAGCTGGGGCTGGCTCCAAGAGACCCAGTACTTC. This translates into CASSWGWLQETQYF.

The J gene is TRBJ1-2, the V gene TRBV6-5; 7 bases line up with TRBD1. CDR3 length: 15 residues. V lost 6 bases, J lost 0 bases, and 7 bases stayed unmatched. Germline values: CDR1 MNHEY, CDR2 SVGAGI. The CDR3 nucleotides are TGTGCCAGCAGCTCCTGGGACAGAACTAACTATGGCTACACCTTC. As protein: CASSSWDRTNYGYTF.

This chain connects TRBV11-3 to TRBJ2-3; 14 positions agree with TRBD2. The CDR3 loop spans 16 amino acids. CDR1 and CDR2 from the germline V gene are SGHNT and YENEEA. V was pared by 5 bases and J by 5 bases, with 6 bases of the junction left unmatched. In nucleotides, the CDR3 is TGTGCCAGCAGCGCCTCCGGGACTAGCGGGGGAGATACGCAGTATTTT. This gives the protein CASSASGTSGGDTQYF.

The chain recombines TRBV9 with TRBJ1-6; unclear D gene. The V end lost 1 base, the J end lost 14 bases, and 10 bases lay between the germline ends. Germline V gene data show CDR1 as SGDLS and CDR2 as YYNGEE. The CDR3 has 12 residues. CDR3 nucleotide sequence: TGTGCCAGCAGCGTAATCGACGGGGCCCTCCACTTT. Amino acids: CASSVIDGALHF.